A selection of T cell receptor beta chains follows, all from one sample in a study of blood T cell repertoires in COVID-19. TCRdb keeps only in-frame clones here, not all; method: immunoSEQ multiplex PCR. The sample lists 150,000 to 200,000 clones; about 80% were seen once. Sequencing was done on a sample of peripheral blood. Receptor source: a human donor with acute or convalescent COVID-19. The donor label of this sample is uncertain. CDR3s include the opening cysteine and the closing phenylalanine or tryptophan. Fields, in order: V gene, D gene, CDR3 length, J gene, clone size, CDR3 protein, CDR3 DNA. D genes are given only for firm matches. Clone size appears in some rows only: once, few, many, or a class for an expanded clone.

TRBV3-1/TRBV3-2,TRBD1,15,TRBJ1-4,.,CASSLWDRTNEKLFF,TGTGCCAGCAGCCTTTGGGACAGAACTAATGAAAAACTGTTTTTT
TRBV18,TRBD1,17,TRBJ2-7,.,CASSPSTWGQGYYEQYF,TGTGCCAGCTCACCCTCGACGTGGGGACAGGGTTACTACGAGCAGTACTTC
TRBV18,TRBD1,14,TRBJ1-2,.,CASSGQGELYGYTF,TGTGCCAGCTCGGGACAGGGGGAGCTTTATGGCTACACCTTC
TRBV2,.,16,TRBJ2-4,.,CASSDWSGVAKNIQYF,TGTGCCAGCAGTGATTGGTCAGGGGTAGCCAAAAACATTCAGTACTTC
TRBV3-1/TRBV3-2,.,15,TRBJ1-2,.,CASSQDLAGAYGYTF,TGTGCCAGCAGCCAAGATCTGGCAGGTGCTTATGGCTACACCTTC
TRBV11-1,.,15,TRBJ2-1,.,CASSRAINEYNEQFF,TGTGCCAGCAGCCGAGCAATAAACGAATACAATGAGCAGTTCTTC
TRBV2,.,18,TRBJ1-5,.,CASSGRPGLGVGNQPQHF,TGTGCCAGCAGTGGGAGGCCGGGGTTGGGTGTGGGAAATCAGCCCCAGCATTTT
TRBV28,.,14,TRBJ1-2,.,CASSVDTLGKGYTF,TGTGCCAGCAGTGTTGACACCTTGGGTAAGGGCTACACCTTC
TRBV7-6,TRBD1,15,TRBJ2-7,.,CASSVGQGSPYEQYF,TGTGCCAGCAGTGTTGGACAGGGAAGCCCCTACGAGCAGTACTTC
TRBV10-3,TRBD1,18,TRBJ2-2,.,CAISALSTGTGGTGELFF,TGTGCCATCAGTGCCCTCTCCACCGGGACAGGGGGCACCGGGGAGCTGTTTTTT
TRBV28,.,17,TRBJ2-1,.,CASSPGGSGDPYNEQFF,TGTGCCAGCAGTCCCGGTGGTAGCGGAGACCCCTACAATGAGCAGTTCTTC
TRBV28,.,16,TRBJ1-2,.,CASSPRALTGPYGYTF,TGTGCCAGCAGCCCTCGGGCCCTCACAGGCCCCTATGGCTACACCTTC
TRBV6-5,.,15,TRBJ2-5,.,CASSSLSSPEGTQYF,TGTGCCAGCAGTAGCCTAAGCTCGCCGGAGGGGACCCAGTACTTC
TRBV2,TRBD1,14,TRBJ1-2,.,CASSKQGALGGYTF,TGTGCCAGCAGTAAGCAGGGGGCGCTGGGTGGCTACACCTTC
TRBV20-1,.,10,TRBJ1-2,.,CSARDPPDTF,TGCAGTGCTAGAGATCCCCCGGACACCTTC
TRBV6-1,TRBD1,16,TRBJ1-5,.,CASSGNRGRGNQPQHF,TGTGCCAGCAGTGGGAACAGGGGGCGCGGCAATCAGCCCCAGCATTTT
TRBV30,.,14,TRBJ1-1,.,CAWSVLQGITEAFF,TGTGCCTGGAGTGTACTCCAGGGTATCACTGAAGCTTTCTTT
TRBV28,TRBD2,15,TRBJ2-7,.,CASSPTSGAPYEQYF,TGTGCCAGCAGTCCTACTAGCGGAGCTCCCTACGAGCAGTACTTC
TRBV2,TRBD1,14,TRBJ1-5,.,CASSETGRNQPQHF,TGTGCCAGCAGTGAGACAGGGAGGAACCAGCCCCAGCATTTT
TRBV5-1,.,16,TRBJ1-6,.,CASSLSRQGGNSPLHF,TGCGCCAGCAGCTTGAGCCGGCAAGGAGGGAATTCACCCCTCCACTTT
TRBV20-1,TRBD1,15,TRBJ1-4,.,CSASPGTGWDEKLFF,TGCAGTGCAAGTCCCGGGACAGGGTGGGATGAAAAACTGTTTTTT
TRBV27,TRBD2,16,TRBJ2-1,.,CASSFGTSGREGEQFF,TGTGCCAGCAGTTTTGGGACTAGCGGGAGGGAGGGTGAGCAGTTCTTC
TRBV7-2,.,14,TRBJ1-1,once,CASSSFRGGTEAFF,TGTGCCAGCAGCTCGTTTAGGGGGGGCACTGAAGCTTTCTTT
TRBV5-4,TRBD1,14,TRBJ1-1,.,CASSLVGGGTEAFF,TGTGCCAGCAGCTTGGTAGGGGGCGGCACTGAAGCTTTCTTT
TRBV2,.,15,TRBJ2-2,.,CASSSGTTNTGELFF,TGTGCCAGCAGTTCCGGGACAACGAACACCGGGGAGCTGTTTTTT
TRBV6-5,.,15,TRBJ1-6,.,CASRQLTVDNSPLHF,TGTGCCAGCAGGCAACTGACAGTGGATAATTCACCCCTCCACTTT
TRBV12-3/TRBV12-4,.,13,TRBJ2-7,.,CASSLRLAYEQYF,TGTGCCAGCAGTTTGCGGCTAGCGTACGAGCAGTACTTC
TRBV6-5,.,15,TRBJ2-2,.,CASSYSQALTGELFF,TGTGCCAGCAGTTACTCGCAGGCGCTCACCGGGGAGCTGTTTTTT
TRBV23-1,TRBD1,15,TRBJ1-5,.,CASSPKDRHNQPQHF,TGCGCCAGCAGCCCCAAGGACAGGCACAATCAGCCCCAGCATTTT
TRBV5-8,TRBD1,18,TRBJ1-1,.,CASSRGSTRQGGYTEAFF,TGTGCCAGCAGCCGGGGAAGCACAAGACAGGGAGGTTACACTGAAGCTTTCTTT
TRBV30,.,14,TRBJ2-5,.,CAWSVGGLGETQYF,TGTGCCTGGAGTGTCGGGGGGCTTGGTGAGACCCAGTACTTC
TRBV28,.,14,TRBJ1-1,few,CASSSGQMNTEAFF,TGTGCCAGCAGTTCCGGACAGATGAACACTGAAGCTTTCTTT
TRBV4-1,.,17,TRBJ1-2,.,CASSQDTGLAGDYGYTF,TGCGCCAGCAGCCAAGATACAGGGCTTGCGGGGGACTATGGCTACACCTTC
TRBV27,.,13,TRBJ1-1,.,CASSRHGGTEAFF,TGTGCCAGCAGTCGCCACGGGGGGACTGAAGCTTTCTTT
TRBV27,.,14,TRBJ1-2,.,CASSFAGGAGGYTF,TGTGCCAGCAGTTTCGCGGGGGGCGCGGGTGGCTACACCTTC
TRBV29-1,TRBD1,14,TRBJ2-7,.,CSANRGDSTYEQYF,TGCAGCGCTAACAGGGGTGATAGTACCTACGAGCAGTACTTC
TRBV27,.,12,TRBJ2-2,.,CASTRAGGELFF,TGTGCCAGCACCCGGGCGGGCGGGGAGCTGTTTTTT
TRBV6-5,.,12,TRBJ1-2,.,CASRQGFDGYTF,TGTGCCAGCAGACAGGGTTTTGATGGCTACACCTTC
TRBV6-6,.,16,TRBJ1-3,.,CASSYEGASSGNTIYF,TGTGCCAGCAGTTACGAAGGGGCGTCCTCTGGAAACACCATATATTTT
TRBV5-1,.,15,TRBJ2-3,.,CASSAVDRRTDTQYF,TGCGCCAGCAGCGCCGTGGACAGACGTACAGATACGCAGTATTTT
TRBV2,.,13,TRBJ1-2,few,CASSEPPGNGYTF,TGTGCCAGCAGTGAGCCCCCAGGGAATGGCTACACCTTC
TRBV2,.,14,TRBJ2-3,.,CASELLLSTDTQYF,TGTGCCAGCGAACTTCTTCTAAGCACAGATACGCAGTATTTT